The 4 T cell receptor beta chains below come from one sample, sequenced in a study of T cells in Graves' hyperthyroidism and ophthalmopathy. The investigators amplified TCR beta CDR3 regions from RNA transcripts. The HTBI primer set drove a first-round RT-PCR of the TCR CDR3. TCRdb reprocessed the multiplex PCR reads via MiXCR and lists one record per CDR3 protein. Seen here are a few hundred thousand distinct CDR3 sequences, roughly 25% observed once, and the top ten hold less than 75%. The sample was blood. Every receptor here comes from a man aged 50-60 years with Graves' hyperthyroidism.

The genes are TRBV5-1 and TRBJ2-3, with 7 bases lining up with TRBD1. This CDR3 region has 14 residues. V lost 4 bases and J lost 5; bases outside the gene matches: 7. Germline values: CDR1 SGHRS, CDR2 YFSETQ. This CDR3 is CASSRSRGRDTQYF. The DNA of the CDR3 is TGCGCCAGCAGCCGGTCGAGGGGGCGAGATACGCAGTATTTT.

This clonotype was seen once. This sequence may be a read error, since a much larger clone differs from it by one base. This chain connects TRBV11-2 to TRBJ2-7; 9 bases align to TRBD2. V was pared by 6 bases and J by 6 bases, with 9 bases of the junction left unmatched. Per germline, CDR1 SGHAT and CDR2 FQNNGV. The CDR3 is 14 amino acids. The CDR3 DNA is TGTGCCAGCAGTCAAGCCAGCGGGAGGTCCGAGCAGTACTTC. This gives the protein CASSQASGRSEQYF.

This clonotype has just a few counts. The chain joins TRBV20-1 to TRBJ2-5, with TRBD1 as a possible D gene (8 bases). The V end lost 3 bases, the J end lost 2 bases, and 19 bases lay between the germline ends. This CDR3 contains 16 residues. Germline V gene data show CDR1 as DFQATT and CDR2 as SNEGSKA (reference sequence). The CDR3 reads CSARTGEAGEQETQYF. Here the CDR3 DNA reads TGCAGTGCTAGGACAGGGGAGGCGGGAGAGCAAGAGACCCAGTACTTC.

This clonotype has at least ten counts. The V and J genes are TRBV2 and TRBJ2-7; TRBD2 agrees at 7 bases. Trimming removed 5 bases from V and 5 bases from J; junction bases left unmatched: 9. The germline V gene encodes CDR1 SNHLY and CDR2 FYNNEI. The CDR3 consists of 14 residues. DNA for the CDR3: TGTGCCAGCAGTCCCTCGGGGAGGGCCGACGAGCAGTACTTC. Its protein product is CASSPSGRADEQYF.